This T cell receptor beta chain was recovered during a study of early T cells in non-severe SARS-CoV-2 infection. Study information: Sequencing of unsorted whole blood was done on bulk RNA, leaving chains unpaired. General study points: CD4 and private specificities were missed by VDJdb matching, which favored anti-spike CD8 responses.

Trimming took 3 bases from V and 4 from J, leaving 10 bases between them. Per germline, CDR1 LGHDT and CDR2 YNNKEL (reference sequence). The CDR3 covers 14 residues. This clonotype showed up many times. Its cognate antigen is unknown. The library protocol tagged individual cDNA molecules with unique molecular identifiers. One entry per CDR3 protein results from TCRdb running MiXCR on the 5' RACE reads. Found here are more than 60,000 distinct CDR3 sequences, around 14% of them singletons; the top ten hold around 6%. The gene calls are TRBV3-1 and TRBJ2-1; D gene uncertain. The sample taken for sequencing was whole blood. This receptor was taken from an adult who was a healthcare worker with PCR-confirmed SARS-CoV-2 infection or an uninfected control (not recorded which). CDR3 amino acids: CASSHRTAYNEQFF. Here the CDR3 DNA reads TGTGCCAGCAGCCACAGGACGGCTTACAATGAGCAGTTCTTC.